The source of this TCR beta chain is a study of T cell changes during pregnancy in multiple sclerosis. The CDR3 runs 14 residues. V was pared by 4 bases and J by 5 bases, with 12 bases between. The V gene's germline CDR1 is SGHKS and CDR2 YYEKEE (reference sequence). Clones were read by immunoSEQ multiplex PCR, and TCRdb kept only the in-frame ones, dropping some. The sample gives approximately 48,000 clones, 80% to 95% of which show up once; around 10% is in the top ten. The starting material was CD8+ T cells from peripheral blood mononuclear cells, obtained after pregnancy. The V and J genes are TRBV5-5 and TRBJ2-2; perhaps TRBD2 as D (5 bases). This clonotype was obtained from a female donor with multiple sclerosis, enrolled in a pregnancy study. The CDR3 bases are TGTGCCAGCAGCCCCGGTCCGGGGACCGGGGAGCTGTTTTTT. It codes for CASSPGPGTGELFF.